The next 30 T cell receptor beta chains were all read from a single sample in a study of identical twins (dated by TCRdb to between 2015 and 2016). Library construction relied on 5' RACE. Sequencing took place on an Illumina HiSeq 2000. In-frame beta chains were kept once TCRdb had trimmed the public reads at Q25 with fastp and called clones with MiXCR. Merged by CDR3 protein, the rows form single entries marked with the most common genes and DNA. Present in this sample are about 700,000 distinct CDR3 sequences, around 6% of which were seen just once. Approximately 1.6% of the sample rests with the top ten. The sample was naive T cells sorted from blood. The sample's cell subset or site label, decoded: cells isolated with a human naive T-cell isolation kit. The origin of the receptors is a man between 18 and 29 years old in good health.

This clonotype was found many times. The chain carries TRBV5-1 and TRBJ2-7, with D unresolved. This CDR3 contains 12 residues. Trimming stripped 0 bases from V and 5 bases from J, with 6 bases between. From germline, CDR1 is SGHRS and CDR2 YFSETQ. The CDR3 DNA is TGCGCCAGCAGCTTGGGATACAACGAGCAGTACTTC. Encoded protein: CASSLGYNEQYF.

This clonotype was recorded at least ten times. V is TRBV10-3 and J is TRBJ1-1, with 8 bases identical to TRBD1. With V trimmed by 11 bases and J by 0 bases, 5 bases remained unmatched. Germline CDR1 reads ENHRY; CDR2 reads SYGVKD. This CDR3 has 13 amino acids. In DNA, the CDR3 is TGTGCCGTCGGACAGGGAATGAACACTGAAGCTTTCTTT. Protein sequence: CAVGQGMNTEAFF.

This clonotype was detected only a few times. The rearrangement links TRBV20-1 to TRBJ2-7, with 15 bases fitting TRBD2. Losses at the gene ends were 5 bases for V and 7 bases for J; bases not matched to a gene: 6. This CDR3 is built from 14 residues. Germline CDR1 is DFQATT and CDR2 is SNEGSKA (reference sequence). CDR3 region: CSAGTSGRTPEQYF. CDR3 DNA sequence: TGCAGTGCTGGGACTAGCGGGAGGACGCCGGAGCAGTACTTC.

CDR3 nucleotides: TGTGCCAGCAGCTTTATTAAAAACAGGGTGGAAGAGACCCAGTACTTC. Its translation: CASSFIKNRVEETQYF. The gene calls are TRBV11-2 and TRBJ2-5; weak D call: TRBD1 (6 bases). Germline CDR1 SGHAT, CDR2 FQNNGV. Between the trimmed V and J ends, which lost 3 bases and 3 bases, there was a span of 17 bases. The length of the CDR3 is 16 residues.

This clonotype was observed many times. The chain couples TRBV27 to TRBJ1-4, with TRBD1 identical over 7 bases. Germline V gene sequence: CDR1 MNHEY, CDR2 SMNVEV (reference sequence). The CDR3 is 14 residues long. Losses at the gene ends were 4 bases for V and 5 bases for J; bases not matched to a gene: 4. CDR3 protein: CASSYDRANEKLFF. In DNA, the CDR3 is TGTGCCAGCAGTTACGACAGGGCAAATGAAAAACTGTTTTTT.

This clonotype was recorded at least ten times. V is TRBV2 and J is TRBJ1-1; possibly TRBD1 for D (5 bases). Germline CDR1 SNHLY, CDR2 FYNNEI. Trimming took off 0 bases at V and 5 bases at J, with 10 bases between the two ends. CDR3 size: 14 residues. CDR3 sequence (DNA): TGTGCCAGCAGTGAAGCAGGGGAATGGACTGAAGCTTTCTTT. Encoded protein: CASSEAGEWTEAFF.

This clonotype came up a few times. V and J are TRBV7-9 and TRBJ2-7; 8 bases are shared with TRBD1. V lost 5 bases and J lost 2; bases outside the gene matches: 5. The germline V gene has CDR1 SEHNR and CDR2 FQNEAQ (reference sequence). The CDR3 is 14 residues long. The CDR3 sequence is CASSNTGGPYEQYV. CDR3 nucleotide sequence: TGTGCCAGCAGCAATACAGGGGGTCCCTACGAGCAGTACGTC.

The CDR3 DNA reads TGTGCCAGCAGCGTATATGGACTAGCGGCCCCAGATACGCAGTATTTT. This codes for CASSVYGLAAPDTQYF. This chain connects TRBV9 to TRBJ2-3, with TRBD2 identical over 10 bases. The CDR3 sequence is 16 residues long. V was pared by 1 base and J by 4 bases, with 6 bases of the junction left unmatched. Germline V CDR1 and CDR2: SGDLS, YYNGEE.

The rearrangement links TRBV4-1 to TRBJ2-5, with D perhaps matching TRBD2 (6 bases). The CDR3 has 13 residues. Trimming cost V 1 base and J 5 bases, with 8 bases left between them. In germline, CDR1 is MGHRA, CDR2 YSYEKL. The CDR3 here is CASSQVGGETQYF. The CDR3 DNA sequence: TGCGCCAGCAGCCAAGTGGGAGGCGAGACCCAGTACTTC.

The table lists this clonotype with many counts. This rearrangement joins TRBV20-1 to TRBJ2-7; 7 bases are shared with TRBD2. Trimming at V came to 5 bases and at J to 2 bases, leaving 3 bases not matched to a gene. The CDR3 sequence is 12 residues long. CDR1 DFQATT and CDR2 SNEGSKA come from the germline V gene (reference sequence). The CDR3 is CSARTRTYEQYF. The CDR3 region has the DNA TGCAGTGCTCGGACTAGAACCTACGAGCAGTACTTC.

This clonotype was observed at least ten times. The CDR3: CASRGLSGSGSTDTQYF. The CDR3 DNA reads as TGTGCCTCCCGGGGCCTCTCCGGATCAGGGAGCACAGATACGCAGTATTTT. The chain employs TRBV10-3 and TRBJ2-3, with D perhaps given as TRBD1 or TRBD2 (5 bases each). Germline V gives CDR1 ENHRY, CDR2 SYGVKD. The CDR3 is 17 amino acids. The V and J ends lost 11 bases and 0 bases respectively, with 24 bases between them.

This clonotype was seen many times. The chain links TRBV20-1 to TRBJ2-7, with TRBD1 matching over 7 bases. The CDR3 has 14 residues. Per the germline V gene, CDR1 is DFQATT and CDR2 is SNEGSKA (reference sequence). J was trimmed by 1 base and V by 5 bases; bases with no gene match: 8. CDR3 region: CSAVDRWPSYEQYF. CDR3 nucleotide sequence: TGCAGTGCTGTGGACAGGTGGCCTTCCTACGAGCAGTACTTC.

Ten or more counts support this clonotype. The chain links TRBV27 to TRBJ1-1, with D unclear. V was shortened by 5 bases and J by 3 bases, with 13 bases between the two germline ends. Germline CDR1 is MNHEY and CDR2 is SMNVEV (reference sequence). The CDR3 contains 14 residues. In DNA form, the CDR3 reads TGTGCCAGCAGTAATGGTCCTACTTACACTGAAGCTTTCTTT. It specifies CASSNGPTYTEAFF.

Of note for this clonotype: One base away lies a much larger clone, so this may be a sequencing read error. This chain connects TRBV7-9 to TRBJ2-3; no reliable D call. CDR1 is SEHNR and CDR2 is FQNEAQ in the germline V gene (reference sequence). Trimming removed 3 bases from V and 4 bases from J, with 5 bases in between. The CDR3 runs to 12 residues. The CDR3 DNA reads TGTGCCAGCAGCTTCGATCCAGATACGCAGTATTTT. This gives the protein CASSFDPDTQYF.

This clonotype has ten or more counts. The rearrangement joins TRBV4-3 to TRBJ2-1; D is perhaps TRBD2 (6 bases). V gave up 0 bases and J gave up 6 bases, with 15 bases separating them. The CDR3 runs 16 residues. The germline CDR1 and CDR2 sequences are LGHNA and YSLEER. CDR3 sequence reads: CASSQDGGSPGNEQFF. The CDR3 DNA reads TGCGCCAGCAGCCAAGATGGAGGGAGCCCGGGCAATGAGCAGTTCTTC.

This clonotype was counted many times. V is TRBV6-5 and J is TRBJ2-2, with a weak D call TRBD2 (6 bases). V lost 5 bases and J 10 bases, leaving 14 bases between the germline ends. The CDR3 runs to 13 residues. Germline V CDR1 and CDR2: MNHEY, SVGAGI. CDR3 sequence reads: CASSHAWREELFF. The CDR3 nucleotides read TGTGCCAGCAGTCACGCTTGGAGGGAGGAGCTGTTTTTT.

This clonotype was picked up a small number of times. The CDR3, as DNA: TGCGCCAGCAGCTCGATTGTGGAACCCCAAGAGACCCAGTACTTC. Residues: CASSSIVEPQETQYF. The rearrangement links TRBV5-1 to TRBJ2-5; D gene uncertain. Germline CDR1 and CDR2: SGHRS and YFSETQ. This CDR3 comprises 15 residues. V was cut by 3 bases and J by 1 base, with 13 bases left in between.

This chain joins TRBV20-1 and TRBJ1-3; the D is unclear. Trimming took off 6 bases at V and 0 bases at J, with 9 bases between the two ends. Per the germline V gene, CDR1 is DFQATT and CDR2 is SNEGSKA (reference sequence). CDR3 length equals 13 residues. This CDR3 is CSASRVSGNTIYF. CDR3 nucleotides: TGCAGTGCGTCGAGGGTCTCTGGAAACACCATATATTTT.

The rearrangement joins TRBV7-2 to TRBJ2-5, with 7 bases fitting TRBD1. The V segment lost 5 bases and the J segment 2 bases; nucleotides outside the gene matches: 11. CDR1 SGHTA and CDR2 FQGNSA come from the germline V gene. This CDR3 is built from 16 residues. CDR3 amino acids: CASSLGQWGRQETQYF. CDR3 DNA: TGTGCCAGCAGCCTGGGACAGTGGGGGCGGCAAGAGACCCAGTACTTC.

J is TRBJ1-6 and V is TRBV6-1; D gene ambiguous. With 6 bases removed from V and 7 bases from J, the gap between germline ends came to 16 bases. The CDR3 runs 15 residues. Germline V gives CDR1 MNHNS, CDR2 SASEGT. The CDR3: CASSGLGLGNSPLHF. CDR3 coding DNA: TGTGCCAGCAGCGGGTTAGGCCTCGGGAATTCACCCCTCCACTTT.

This clonotype was detected many times. CDR3 sequence (DNA): TGTGCCATCAGTGAACAGGGCTGGGAGACCCAGTACTTC. It is translated as CAISEQGWETQYF. The chain recombines TRBV10-3 with TRBJ2-5; D is perhaps TRBD1 (6 bases). This CDR3 is 13 amino acids long. The germline gives CDR1 ENHRY, CDR2 SYGVKD. Trimming stripped 3 bases from V and 5 bases from J, with 10 bases between.

The chain links TRBV7-2 to TRBJ2-7, with 8 bases that match TRBD1. V was pared by 3 bases and J by 7 bases, with 14 bases of the junction left unmatched. Germline CDR1 is SGHTA and CDR2 is FQGNSA. CDR3 length: 16 amino acids. The CDR3 here is CASSFQGARAEGEQYF. DNA of the CDR3: TGTGCCAGCAGCTTCCAGGGGGCTAGGGCCGAGGGGGAGCAGTACTTC.

This clonotype has just a few counts. The V and J genes are TRBV4-2 and TRBJ1-3; possibly TRBD1 for D (5 bases). Germline V gene sequence: CDR1 LGHNA, CDR2 YNFKEQ. The CDR3 extends over 16 amino acids. Trimming took off 0 bases at V and 2 bases at J, with 11 bases between the two ends. CDR3 loop: CASSQESWTTGNTIYF. CDR3 sequence (DNA): TGTGCCAGCAGCCAAGAATCTTGGACAACTGGAAACACCATATATTTT.

This clonotype has more than one count but fewer than ten. The chain carries TRBV20-1 and TRBJ2-7, with D uncertain. The germline CDR1 and CDR2 sequences are DFQATT and SNEGSKA (reference sequence). The CDR3 extends over 14 amino acids. V was shortened by 6 bases and J by 0 bases, with 15 bases between the two germline ends. The CDR3 spells CSATEGSSSYEQYF. CDR3 DNA: TGCAGTGCCACAGAAGGAAGTAGCTCCTACGAGCAGTACTTC.

This clonotype was found many times. The rearrangement joins TRBV10-3 to TRBJ1-1; D remains ambiguous. The CDR3 contains 12 residues. Trimming took off 6 bases at V and 1 base at J, with 6 bases between the two ends. Germline V lookup: CDR1 ENHRY, CDR2 SYGVKD. DNA of the CDR3: TGTGCCATCAGCCCAGAGAACACTGAAGCTTTCTTT. Its translation is CAISPENTEAFF.

This chain connects TRBV3-1 to TRBJ1-1; D is uncertain. The CDR3 is 15 amino acids. Trimming took 0 bases from V and 0 from J, leaving 8 bases between them. Germline V gene lookup returns CDR1 LGHDT and CDR2 YNNKEL (reference sequence). The CDR3 here is CASSQDLLLNTEAFF. The CDR3 DNA is TGTGCCAGCAGCCAAGATTTACTACTGAACACTGAAGCTTTCTTT.

The chain employs TRBV6-2 or TRBV6-3 and TRBJ2-7, with D perhaps matching TRBD2 (6 bases). The CDR3 extends over 11 amino acids. CDR1 and CDR2 (germline): MNHEY, SVGEGT. The ends were cut back, 8 bases at V and 12 bases at J, with 17 bases in the middle. This CDR3 is CASGSGDPGYF. The CDR3 DNA sequence: TGTGCCAGCGGTTCGGGGGACCCTGGGTACTTC.

The gene calls are TRBV18 and TRBJ2-7; D remains unclear. Trimming stripped 3 bases from V and 3 bases from J, with 12 bases between. This CDR3 is built from 14 residues. Germline V gene data show CDR1 as KGHSH and CDR2 as LQKENI. The DNA for the CDR3 is TGTGCCAGCTCACCGCAGACAAGAGGCTACGAGCAGTACGTC. Translating gives CASSPQTRGYEQYV.

In DNA form, the CDR3 reads TGTGCCAGCAGCCTCACCCATTTGCGCGAAGCTTTCTTT. This codes for CASSLTHLREAFF. V is TRBV7-2 and J is TRBJ1-1; D gene uncertain. The V gene lost 5 bases and the J gene lost 8 bases, with 15 bases spanning the gap. This CDR3 is built from 13 residues. Germline CDR1 reads SGHTA; CDR2 reads FQGNSA.

This clonotype was recorded a few times. The rearrangement uses TRBV7-8 and TRBJ2-1, with TRBD2 as a possible D gene (5 bases). V shed 1 base and J shed 4 bases, with 17 bases lying between them. CDR1 and CDR2 (germline): SGHVS, FQNEAQ. The CDR3 is 17 residues long. Written as DNA, the CDR3 is TGTGCCAGCAGCTTAGGCGCCCTAAATAGAGGGTACAATGAGCAGTTCTTC. Protein product: CASSLGALNRGYNEQFF.